This TCR beta chain was captured in a study of blood T cell repertoires in COVID-19. This clone was seen just once. The data were produced by immunoSEQ multiplex PCR, yet TCRdb's version contains in-frame clones alone and is incomplete. The data contain about 280,000 clones, around nine tenths of them seen just once; the ten biggest clones take up around 8.8%. CDR1 and CDR2 from the germline V gene are SGHRS and YFSETQ. V trimming: 5 bases; J trimming: 5 bases; junction bases outside the gene matches: 3. CDR3 length equals 12 residues. Sequencing used peripheral blood. The receptor was derived from a middle-aged man with active or convalescent COVID-19. V gene TRBV5-1 combines with J gene TRBJ2-7; 8 bases align to TRBD1. The CDR3 nucleotides read TGCGCCAGCAGTCTGGACAGGGACGAGCAGTACTTC. It encodes CASSLDRDEQYF.